Each of the 15 T cell receptor beta chains below was sequenced from the same sample in a study of T cells in women clearing cervical HPV infection. TCRdb's table, derived via immunoSEQ multiplex PCR, lists solely in-frame clones and lacks some. The sample has tens of thousands of clones. Input material: blood buffy coat. These receptors all come from a woman aged 18-70 years with a cervical HPV16 infection that either progressed to CIN3+ or cleared (not recorded which).

Points on this clone: The CDR3 end lies 3 residues beyond the end of the read and is filled in from the germline J gene. The chain combines TRBV11-2 with TRBJ2-5, with a possible D match to TRBD1 (6 bases). The CDR3 has 14 residues. V lost 6 bases to trimming and J lost 5 bases, with 16 bases between them. Germline values: CDR1 SGHAT, CDR2 FQNNGV. The CDR3 bases that were read are TGTGCCAGCAGTCAGAACAGGGTGCGGGAGACC. Its protein product is CASSQNRVRET. The whole CDR3 sequence reads CASSQNRVRETQYF.

Of note for this clone: The read finishes 3 residues shy of the CDR3 end, and the germline J gene is used to complete it. The J gene is TRBJ2-7, the V gene TRBV27; 7 bases align to TRBD2. The CDR3 has 15 amino acids. The V segment lost 7 bases and the J segment 3 bases; nucleotides outside the gene matches: 12. CDR1 is MNHEY and CDR2 is SMNVEV in the germline V gene (reference sequence). The DNA read from the CDR3 is TGTGCCAGCAAAATTACCGGGACGGGGGGCTACGAG. As protein: CASKITGTGGYE. The full CDR3 protein is CASKITGTGGYEQYF.

To note about this clone: The read terminates 3 residues before the CDR3 end, so the remaining end is supplied by the germline J gene. The J gene is TRBJ1-2, the V gene TRBV7-9; D may be TRBD1 (5 bases). Trimming removed 2 bases from V and 6 bases from J, with 10 bases in between. The CDR3 loop spans 13 amino acids. CDR1 is SEHNR, CDR2 FQNEAQ, per germline (reference sequence). CDR3 residues: CASSLSWGDGYTF. The sequenced part of the CDR3 DNA is TGTGCCAGCAGCTTATCCTGGGGCGATGGC. Full variable domain (rest looked up from reference TRBV7-9 and TRBJ1-2): DTGVSQNPRHKITKRGQNVTFRCDPISEHNRLYWYRQTLGQGPEFLTYFQNEAQLEKSRLLSDRFSAERPKGSFSTLEIQRTEQGDSAMYLCASSLSWGDGYTFGSGTRLTVV.

Remarks on this clone: The missing CDR3 end, 3 residues past where the read stops, is filled in from the germline J gene. The chain is built from TRBV18 and TRBJ1-1, with no clear D. V was pared by 0 bases and J by 0 bases, with 8 bases between. The CDR3 sequence is 15 residues long. CDR1 is KGHSH and CDR2 is LQKENI in the germline V gene. CDR3 sequence reads: CASSPPGLLNTEAFF. CDR3 DNA (partial): TGTGCCAGCTCACCACCCGGACTGTTGAACACTGAA.

The CDR3 protein is CASSFLTEAFF. The DNA read from the CDR3 is TGTGCCAGCAGTTTTCTCACTGAA. This chain connects TRBV28 to TRBJ1-1, with D unclear. The sequenced fragment ends 3 residues before the CDR3 boundary, so the rest is inferred from the germline J gene. The V end was cut by 3 bases, the J end by 4 bases, with 3 bases between. The CDR3 is 11 amino acids. Germline-derived CDR1 and CDR2 are MDHEN and SYDVKM.

With regard to this clone: Read sequence stops 3 residues before the CDR3 end, and the germline J gene provides the missing end. The chain links TRBV11-2 to TRBJ2-7; the match to TRBD2 covers 8 bases. The CDR3 covers 12 residues. Germline CDR1 SGHAT, CDR2 FQNNGV. The trim removed 3 bases at V and 6 bases at J, leaving 1 base unmatched. CDR3 DNA (partial): TGTGCCAGCAGCTTGAGCGGGGGCGAG. It yields the protein CASSLSGGE. The full CDR3 sequence reads CASSLSGGEQYF.

To note about this clone: The read ends 3 residues early relative to the CDR3; the germline J gene fills the gap. J is TRBJ1-1 and V is TRBV20-1; perhaps TRBD1 as D (5 bases). CDR1 and CDR2 from the germline V gene are DFQATT and SNEGSKA (reference sequence). CDR3 length: 15 amino acids. Trimming took off 4 bases at V and 3 bases at J, with 18 bases between the two ends. The CDR3 DNA, read in part, is TGCAGTGCTACGTCAAGCCCTGGGGGGTACACTGAA. Translation gives CSATSSPGGYTE. The entire CDR3 protein reads CSATSSPGGYTEAFF.

A note on this clone: The DNA ends 3 residues before the CDR3 does, and the rest of the CDR3 is filled in from the germline J gene. The V call is TRBV7-9, the J call TRBJ2-7; TRBD1 matches 8 bases. With V trimmed by 1 base and J by 5 bases, 7 bases remained unmatched. This CDR3 has 15 amino acids. The germline V gene encodes CDR1 SEHNR and CDR2 FQNEAQ (reference sequence). The CDR3 sequence is CASSLGQGAIDEQYF. The DNA read from the CDR3 is TGTGCCAGCAGCTTAGGGCAGGGGGCAATTGACGAG.

Turning to this clone: Sequencing ends 3 residues short of the CDR3 end; the germline J gene provides the rest. The chain joins TRBV29-1 to TRBJ1-1, with D possibly matching TRBD1 (5 bases). The length of the CDR3 is 13 residues. V was shortened by 7 bases and J by 6 bases, with 18 bases between the two germline ends. In germline, CDR1 is SQVTM, CDR2 ANQGSEA. This CDR3 is CSASIRENSEAFF. CDR3 bases read: TGCAGCGCTTCGATCAGGGAAAATTCTGAA. Looking up the rest from reference TRBV29-1 and TRBJ1-1 gives the full variable domain: SAVISQKPSRDICQRGTSLTIQCQVDSQVTMMFWYRQQPGQSLTLIATANQGSEATYESGFVIDKFPISRPNLTFSTLTVSNMSPEDSSIYLCSASIRENSEAFFGQGTRLTVV.

About this clone itself: A junction end diverges from the germline sequence, so it may reflect a read error. The CDR3 is cut off 3 residues early in the read; its end comes from the germline J gene. The chain uses TRBV11-2 and TRBJ1-4; TRBD1 might be the D (6 bases). Germline CDR1 and CDR2: SGHAT and FQNNGV. The length of the CDR3 is 15 residues. CDR3 sequence reads: CASTLTRGVDEKLFF. Partial CDR3 DNA: TGTGCCAGCACCTTAACCAGGGGTGTTGATGAAAAA.

For this clone: From the germline J gene comes the end of the CDR3, since the read stops 3 residues before it. V and J are TRBV20-1 and TRBJ1-4; 7 nucleotides line up with TRBD1. The CDR3 contains 13 residues. CDR1 is DFQATT and CDR2 is SNEGSKA in the germline V gene (reference sequence). V dropped 6 bases and J dropped 7; count of bases not matched to a gene: 8. The CDR3 is CSALPGQTEKLFF. CDR3 DNA, as far as it was read: TGCAGTGCCCTTCCGGGACAGACTGAAAAA.

As for this clone: The sequenced fragment ends 3 residues before the CDR3 boundary, so the rest is inferred from the germline J gene. This chain joins TRBV30 and TRBJ2-5; D unclear. V gave up 2 bases and J gave up 5 bases, with 9 bases separating them. The CDR3 is made up of 12 amino acids. CDR1 is GTSNPN, CDR2 SVGIG, per germline (reference sequence). CDR3 DNA (partial): TGTGCCTGGAGTCCGAGCCCGGAGACC. Its translation: CAWSPSPET. The entire CDR3 sequence reads CAWSPSPETQYF.

Worth noting for this clone: The missing CDR3 end, 3 residues past where the read stops, is filled in from the germline J gene. The chain couples TRBV20-1 to TRBJ1-2, with D tentatively TRBD1 (6 bases). The germline CDR1 and CDR2 sequences are DFQATT and SNEGSKA (reference sequence). The CDR3 covers 14 residues. V was trimmed by 0 bases and J by 4 bases, leaving 12 bases between them. The CDR3 is CSARDTGRSYGYTF. The sequenced CDR3 bases are TGCAGTGCTAGAGATACAGGGAGGAGCTATGGC.

This chain's CDR3 is CASSPPPSQSGTEAFF. The CDR3 bases that were read are TGTGCCAGCTCACCACCGCCCTCTCAGAGCGGCACTGAA. This chain links TRBV18 with TRBJ1-1; D call uncertain. The sequenced fragment ends 3 residues before the CDR3 boundary, so the rest is inferred from the germline J gene. Germline V gives CDR1 KGHSH, CDR2 LQKENI. Trimming removed 0 bases from V and 4 bases from J, with 15 bases in between. The length of the CDR3 is 16 residues. Supplemented by reference TRBV18 and TRBJ1-1, the full variable domain reads NAGVMQNPRHLVRRRGQEARLRCSPMKGHSHVYWYRQLPEEGLKFMVYLQKENIIDESGMPKERFSAEFPKEGPSILRIQQVVRGDSAAYFCASSPPPSQSGTEAFFGQGTRLTVV.

Worth noting for this clone: Read coverage stops 3 residues before the CDR3 terminus; the germline J gene supplies the remainder. This rearrangement joins TRBV20-1 to TRBJ2-7; D uncertain. The ends were cut back, 0 bases at V and 2 bases at J, with 11 bases in the middle. Germline values: CDR1 DFQATT, CDR2 SNEGSKA (reference sequence). The CDR3 length is 14 residues. CDR3 protein: CSARDPRSAYEQYF. The sequenced part of the CDR3 DNA is TGCAGTGCTAGAGATCCGCGCTCTGCCTACGAG.